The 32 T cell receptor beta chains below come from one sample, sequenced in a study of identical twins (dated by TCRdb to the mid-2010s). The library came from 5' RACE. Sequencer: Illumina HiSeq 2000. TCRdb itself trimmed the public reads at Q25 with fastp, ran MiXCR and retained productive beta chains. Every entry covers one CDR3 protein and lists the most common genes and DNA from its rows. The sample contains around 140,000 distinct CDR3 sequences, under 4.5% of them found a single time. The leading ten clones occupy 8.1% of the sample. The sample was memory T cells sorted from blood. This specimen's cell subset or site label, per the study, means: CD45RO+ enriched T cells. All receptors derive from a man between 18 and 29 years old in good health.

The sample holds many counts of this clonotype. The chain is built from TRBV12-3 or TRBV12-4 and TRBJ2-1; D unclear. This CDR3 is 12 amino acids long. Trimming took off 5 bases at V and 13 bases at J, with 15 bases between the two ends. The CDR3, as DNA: TGTGCCAGCAGTCAACACACCCGTCCCCAGTTCTTC. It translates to CASSQHTRPQFF.

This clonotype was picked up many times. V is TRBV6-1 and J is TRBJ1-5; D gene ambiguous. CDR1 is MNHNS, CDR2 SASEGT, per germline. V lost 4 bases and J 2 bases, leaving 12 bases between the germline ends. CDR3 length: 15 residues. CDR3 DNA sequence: TGTGCCAGCAGTGTACACGGAGAGGGCAATCAGCCCCAGCATTTT. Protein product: CASSVHGEGNQPQHF.

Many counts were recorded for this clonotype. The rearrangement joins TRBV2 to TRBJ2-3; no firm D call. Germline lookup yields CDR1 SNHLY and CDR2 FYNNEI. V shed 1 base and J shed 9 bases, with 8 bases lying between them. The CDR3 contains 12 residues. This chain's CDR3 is CASSEGVGTQYF. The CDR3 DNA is TGTGCCAGCAGTGAAGGGGTGGGGACGCAGTATTTT.

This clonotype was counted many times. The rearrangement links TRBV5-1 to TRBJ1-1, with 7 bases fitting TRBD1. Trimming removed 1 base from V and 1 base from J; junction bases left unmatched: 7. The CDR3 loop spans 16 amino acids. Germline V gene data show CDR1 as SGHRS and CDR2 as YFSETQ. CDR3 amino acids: CASSLSAGGTNTEAFF. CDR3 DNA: TGCGCCAGCAGCTTGTCGGCAGGGGGGACGAACACTGAAGCTTTCTTT.

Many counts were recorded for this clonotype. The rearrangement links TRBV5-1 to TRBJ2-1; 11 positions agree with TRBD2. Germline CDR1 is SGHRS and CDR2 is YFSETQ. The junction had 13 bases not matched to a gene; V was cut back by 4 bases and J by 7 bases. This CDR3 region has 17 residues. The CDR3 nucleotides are TGCGCCAGCAGCGAATTTATAGCGGGAGGGCCGGGGAATGAGCAGTTCTTC. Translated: CASSEFIAGGPGNEQFF.

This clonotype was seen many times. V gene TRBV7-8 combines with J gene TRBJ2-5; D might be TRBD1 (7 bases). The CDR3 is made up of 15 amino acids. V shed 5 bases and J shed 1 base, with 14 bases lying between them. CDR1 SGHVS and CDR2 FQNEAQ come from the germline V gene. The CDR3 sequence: CASSPEGQLQETQYF. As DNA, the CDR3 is TGTGCCAGCAGCCCGGAGGGACAGCTCCAAGAGACCCAGTACTTC.

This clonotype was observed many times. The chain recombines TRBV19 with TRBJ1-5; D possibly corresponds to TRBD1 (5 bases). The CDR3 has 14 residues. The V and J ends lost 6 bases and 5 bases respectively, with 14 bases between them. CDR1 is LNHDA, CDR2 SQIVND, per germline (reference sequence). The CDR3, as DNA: TGTGCCAGTAGCCCGACAGTCAACTATCAGCCCCAGCATTTT. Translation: CASSPTVNYQPQHF.

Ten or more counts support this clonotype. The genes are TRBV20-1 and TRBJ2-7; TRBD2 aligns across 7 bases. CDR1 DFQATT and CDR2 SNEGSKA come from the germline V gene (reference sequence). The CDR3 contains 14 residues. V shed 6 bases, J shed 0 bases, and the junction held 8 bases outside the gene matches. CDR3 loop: CSAKRGLDSYEQYF. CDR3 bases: TGCAGTGCAAAGCGGGGACTTGACTCCTACGAGCAGTACTTC.

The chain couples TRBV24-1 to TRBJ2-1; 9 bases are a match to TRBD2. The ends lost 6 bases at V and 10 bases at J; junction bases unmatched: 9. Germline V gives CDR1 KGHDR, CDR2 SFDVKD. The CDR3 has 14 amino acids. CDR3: CATSIAGGPKEQFF. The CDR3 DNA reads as TGTGCCACCAGTATTGCGGGAGGGCCTAAGGAGCAGTTCTTC.

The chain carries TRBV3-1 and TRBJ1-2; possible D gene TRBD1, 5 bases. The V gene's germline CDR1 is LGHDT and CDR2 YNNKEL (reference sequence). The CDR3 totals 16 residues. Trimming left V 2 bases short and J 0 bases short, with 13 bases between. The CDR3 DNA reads TGTGCCAGCAGCCAAAGACGGAGGACAACTAACTATGGCTACACCTTC. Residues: CASSQRRRTTNYGYTF.

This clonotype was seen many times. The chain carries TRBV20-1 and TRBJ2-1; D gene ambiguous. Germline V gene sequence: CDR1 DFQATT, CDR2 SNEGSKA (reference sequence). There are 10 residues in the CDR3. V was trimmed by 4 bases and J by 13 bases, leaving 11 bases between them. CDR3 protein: CSAISVIQFF. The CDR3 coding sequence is TGCAGTGCTATTTCCGTCATACAGTTCTTC.

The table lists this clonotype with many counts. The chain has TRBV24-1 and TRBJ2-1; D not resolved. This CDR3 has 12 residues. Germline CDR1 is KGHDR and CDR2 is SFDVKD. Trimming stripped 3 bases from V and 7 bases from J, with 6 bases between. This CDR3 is CATSDRANEQFF. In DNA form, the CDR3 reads TGTGCCACCAGTGATAGGGCTAATGAGCAGTTCTTC.

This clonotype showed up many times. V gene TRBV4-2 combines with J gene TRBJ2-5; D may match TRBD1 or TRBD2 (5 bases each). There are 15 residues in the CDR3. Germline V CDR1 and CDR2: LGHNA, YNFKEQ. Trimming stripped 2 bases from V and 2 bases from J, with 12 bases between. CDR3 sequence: CASSQTWDPQETQYF. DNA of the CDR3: TGTGCCAGCAGCCAAACCTGGGACCCTCAAGAGACCCAGTACTTC.

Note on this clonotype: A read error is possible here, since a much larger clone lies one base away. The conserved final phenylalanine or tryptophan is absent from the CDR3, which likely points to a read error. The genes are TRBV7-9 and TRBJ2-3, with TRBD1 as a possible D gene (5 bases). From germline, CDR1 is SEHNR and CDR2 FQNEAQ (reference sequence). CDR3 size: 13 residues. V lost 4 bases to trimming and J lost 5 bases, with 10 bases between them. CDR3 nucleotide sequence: TGTGCCAGCAGCTCCGACAGAGGAGATACGCAGTATTAT. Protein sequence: CASSSDRGDTQYY.

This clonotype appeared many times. CDR3 loop: CSAQGGFYEQYF. DNA for the CDR3: TGCAGCGCTCAGGGGGGTTTCTACGAGCAGTACTTC. V gene TRBV29-1 combines with J gene TRBJ2-7; maybe TRBD1 (7 bases). Germline loops: CDR1 SQVTM, CDR2 ANQGSEA. The V end was cut by 7 bases, the J end by 3 bases, with 13 bases between. The CDR3 runs to 12 residues.

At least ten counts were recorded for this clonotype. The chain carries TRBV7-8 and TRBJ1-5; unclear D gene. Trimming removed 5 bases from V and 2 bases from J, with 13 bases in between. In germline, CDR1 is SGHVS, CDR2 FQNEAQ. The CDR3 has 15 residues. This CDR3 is CASSRSRVGNQPQHF. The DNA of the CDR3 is TGTGCCAGCAGCAGGAGTAGAGTGGGCAATCAGCCCCAGCATTTT.

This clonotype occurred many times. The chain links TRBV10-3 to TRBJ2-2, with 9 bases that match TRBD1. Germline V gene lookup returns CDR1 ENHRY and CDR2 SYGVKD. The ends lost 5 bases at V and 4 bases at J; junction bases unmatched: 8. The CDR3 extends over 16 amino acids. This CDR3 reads CAISFTGQGGTGELFF. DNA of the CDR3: TGTGCCATCAGTTTCACGGGACAGGGTGGCACCGGGGAGCTGTTTTTT.

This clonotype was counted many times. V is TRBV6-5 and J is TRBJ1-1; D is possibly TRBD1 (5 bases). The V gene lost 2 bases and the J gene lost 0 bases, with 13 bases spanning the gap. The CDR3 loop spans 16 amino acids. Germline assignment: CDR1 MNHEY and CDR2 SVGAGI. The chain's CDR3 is CASSYVTGNMNTEAFF. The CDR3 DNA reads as TGTGCCAGCAGTTACGTAACAGGAAATATGAACACTGAAGCTTTCTTT.

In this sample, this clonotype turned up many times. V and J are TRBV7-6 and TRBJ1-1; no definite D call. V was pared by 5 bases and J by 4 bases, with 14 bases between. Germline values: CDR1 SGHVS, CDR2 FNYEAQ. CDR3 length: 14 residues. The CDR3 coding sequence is TGTGCCAGCAGCCTGGGCCCTGCACGCACTGAAGCTTTCTTT. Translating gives CASSLGPARTEAFF.

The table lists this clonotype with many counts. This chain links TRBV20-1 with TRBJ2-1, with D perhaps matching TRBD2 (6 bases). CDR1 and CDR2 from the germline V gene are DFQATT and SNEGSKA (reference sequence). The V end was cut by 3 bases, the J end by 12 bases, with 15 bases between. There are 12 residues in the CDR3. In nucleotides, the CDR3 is TGCAGTGCTAGGACCCCCTTGGAGGGGCAGTTCTTC. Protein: CSARTPLEGQFF.

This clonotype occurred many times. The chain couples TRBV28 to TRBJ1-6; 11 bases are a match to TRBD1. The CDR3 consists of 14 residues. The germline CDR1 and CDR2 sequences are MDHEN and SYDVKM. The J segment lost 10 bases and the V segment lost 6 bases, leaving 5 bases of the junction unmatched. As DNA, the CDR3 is TGTGCCAGCAGCCCCGGGACAGGGGGATCACCCCTCCACTTT. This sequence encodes CASSPGTGGSPLHF.

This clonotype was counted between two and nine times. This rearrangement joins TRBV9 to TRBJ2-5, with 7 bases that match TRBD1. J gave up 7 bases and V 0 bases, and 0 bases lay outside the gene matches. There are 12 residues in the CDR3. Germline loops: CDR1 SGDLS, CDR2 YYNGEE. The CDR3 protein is CASSVEGATQYF. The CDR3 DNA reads TGTGCCAGCAGCGTAGAGGGGGCGACCCAGTACTTC.

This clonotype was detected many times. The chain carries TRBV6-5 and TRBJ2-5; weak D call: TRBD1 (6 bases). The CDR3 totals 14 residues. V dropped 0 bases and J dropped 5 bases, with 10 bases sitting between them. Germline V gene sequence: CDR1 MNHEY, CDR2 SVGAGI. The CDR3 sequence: CASSYSWQGETQYF. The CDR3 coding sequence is TGTGCCAGCAGTTACTCATGGCAGGGGGAGACCCAGTACTTC.

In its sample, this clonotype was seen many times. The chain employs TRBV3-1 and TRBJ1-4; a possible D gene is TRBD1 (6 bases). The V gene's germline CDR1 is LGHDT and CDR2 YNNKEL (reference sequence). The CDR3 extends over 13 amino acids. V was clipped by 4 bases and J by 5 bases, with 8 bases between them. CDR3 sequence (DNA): TGTGCCAGCAGCCCGGGGGCCAATGAAAAACTGTTTTTT. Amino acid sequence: CASSPGANEKLFF.

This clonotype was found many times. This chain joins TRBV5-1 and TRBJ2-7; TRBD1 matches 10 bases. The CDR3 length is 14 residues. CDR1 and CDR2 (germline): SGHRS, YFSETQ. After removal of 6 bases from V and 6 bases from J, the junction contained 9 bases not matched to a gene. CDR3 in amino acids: CASKVGTGAGEQYV. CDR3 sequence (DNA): TGCGCCAGCAAAGTCGGGACAGGGGCTGGCGAGCAGTACGTC.

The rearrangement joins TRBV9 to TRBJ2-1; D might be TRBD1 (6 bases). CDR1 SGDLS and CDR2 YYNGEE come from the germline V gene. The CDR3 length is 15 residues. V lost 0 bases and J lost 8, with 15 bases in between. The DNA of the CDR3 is TGTGCCAGCAGCGTAGCTACAGGGAGCAACGATGAGCAGTTCTTC. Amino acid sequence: CASSVATGSNDEQFF.

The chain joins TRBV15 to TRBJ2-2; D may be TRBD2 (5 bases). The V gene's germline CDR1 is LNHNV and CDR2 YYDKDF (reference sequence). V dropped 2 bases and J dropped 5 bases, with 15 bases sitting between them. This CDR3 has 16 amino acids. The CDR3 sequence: CATSRTRGIETGELFF. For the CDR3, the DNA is TGTGCCACCAGCAGAACTAGAGGGATTGAAACCGGGGAGCTGTTTTTT.

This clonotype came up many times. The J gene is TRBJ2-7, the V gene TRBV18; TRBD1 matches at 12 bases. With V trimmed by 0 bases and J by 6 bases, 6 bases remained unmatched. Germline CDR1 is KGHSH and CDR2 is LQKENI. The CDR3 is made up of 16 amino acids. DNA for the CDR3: TGTGCCAGCTCACCACCGCCGGGACAGGGGGCACGCGAGCAGTACTTC. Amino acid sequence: CASSPPPGQGAREQYF.

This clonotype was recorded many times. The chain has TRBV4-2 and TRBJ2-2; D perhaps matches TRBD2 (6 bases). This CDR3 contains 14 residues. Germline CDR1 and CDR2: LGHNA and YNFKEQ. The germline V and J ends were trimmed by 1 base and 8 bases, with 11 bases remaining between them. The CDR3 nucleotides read TGTGCCAGCAGCCAAGTTGTGGGGGGAGGGGAGCTGTTTTTT. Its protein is CASSQVVGGGELFF.

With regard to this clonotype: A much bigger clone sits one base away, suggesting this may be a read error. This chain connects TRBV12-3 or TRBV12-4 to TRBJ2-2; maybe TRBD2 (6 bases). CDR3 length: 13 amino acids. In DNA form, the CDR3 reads TGTGCCAGCAGGCGGGGTACCACCGGGGAGCTGGTTTTT. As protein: CASRRGTTGELVF.

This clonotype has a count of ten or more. In DNA, the CDR3 is TGTGCCAGCAGCTTAGGCAAGGGGCTCGGCTACACCTTC. This gives the protein CASSLGKGLGYTF. J is TRBJ1-2 and V is TRBV7-9, with D possibly matching TRBD1 (5 bases). CDR1 SEHNR and CDR2 FQNEAQ come from the germline V gene (reference sequence). The CDR3 is 13 residues long. Trimming took off 1 base at V and 8 bases at J, with 11 bases between the two ends.

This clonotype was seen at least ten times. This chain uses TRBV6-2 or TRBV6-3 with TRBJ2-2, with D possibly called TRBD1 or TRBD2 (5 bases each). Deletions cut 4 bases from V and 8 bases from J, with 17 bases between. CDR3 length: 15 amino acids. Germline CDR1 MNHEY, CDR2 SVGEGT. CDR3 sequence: CASSSGTAVFGELFF. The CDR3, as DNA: TGTGCCAGCAGTTCCGGGACCGCCGTATTTGGGGAGCTGTTTTTT.